This T cell receptor beta chain was sequenced for a study of blood T cells in healthy people across ages. Study-wide points: Naive T cell percentage by flow cytometry tracked strongly with beta diversity.

Extracted total RNA amounted to at least 5.5 micrograms for each sample. Through a sample-barcoded 5' primer and a J-beta primer mix, a second PCR was run for roughly 7 to 12 cycles. All samples gave at least 2.5 million CDR3-containing paired-end reads. TCRdb reprocessed the 5' RACE reads via MiXCR and lists one record per CDR3 protein. The sample contains a few hundred thousand distinct CDR3 sequences, about 49% of which appear only once. Details on this clonotype: What it binds is unknown.

Germline V CDR1 and CDR2: MNHEY, SMNVEV (reference sequence). There are 15 residues in the CDR3. Trimming took 7 bases from V and 4 from J, leaving 18 bases between them. The chain links TRBV27 to TRBJ2-3; tentatively, D is TRBD1 or TRBD2 (5 bases each). The sequence was obtained from a man aged 60-69 years in good health. Sample: blood. The DNA for the CDR3 is TGTGCCAGCATCAAAACCCAGGGAGTGGCAGATACGCAGTATTTT. Translating gives CASIKTQGVADTQYF.